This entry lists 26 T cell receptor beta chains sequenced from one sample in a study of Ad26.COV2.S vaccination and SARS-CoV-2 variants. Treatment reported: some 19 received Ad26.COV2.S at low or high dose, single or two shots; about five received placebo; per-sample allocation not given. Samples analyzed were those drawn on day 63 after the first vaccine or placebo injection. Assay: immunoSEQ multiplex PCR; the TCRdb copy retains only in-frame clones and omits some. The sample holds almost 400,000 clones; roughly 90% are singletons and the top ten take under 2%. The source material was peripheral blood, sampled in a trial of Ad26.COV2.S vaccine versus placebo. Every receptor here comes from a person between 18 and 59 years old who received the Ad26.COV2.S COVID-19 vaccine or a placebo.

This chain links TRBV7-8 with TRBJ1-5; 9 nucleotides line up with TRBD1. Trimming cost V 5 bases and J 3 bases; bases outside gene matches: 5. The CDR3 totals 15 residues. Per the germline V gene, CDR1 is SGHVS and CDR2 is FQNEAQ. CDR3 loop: CASSPGTGFNQPQHF. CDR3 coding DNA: TGTGCCAGCAGCCCCGGGACAGGGTTCAATCAGCCCCAGCATTTT. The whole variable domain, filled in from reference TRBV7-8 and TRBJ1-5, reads GAGVSQSPRYKVAKRGQDVALRCDPISGHVSLFWYQQALGQGPEFLTYFQNEAQLDKSGLPSDRFFAERPEGSVSTLKIQRTQQEDSAVYLCASSPGTGFNQPQHFGDGTRLSIL.

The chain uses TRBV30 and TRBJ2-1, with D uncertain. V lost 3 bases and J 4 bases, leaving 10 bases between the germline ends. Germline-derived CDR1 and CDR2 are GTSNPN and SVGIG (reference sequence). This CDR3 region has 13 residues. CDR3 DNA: TGTGCCTGGAGCCTTCTAGGTTACAATGAGCAGTTCTTC. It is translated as CAWSLLGYNEQFF.

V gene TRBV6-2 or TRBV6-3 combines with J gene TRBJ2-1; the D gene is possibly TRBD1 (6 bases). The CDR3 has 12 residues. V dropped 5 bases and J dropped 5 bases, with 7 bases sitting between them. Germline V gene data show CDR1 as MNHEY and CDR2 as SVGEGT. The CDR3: CASSDRNNEQFF. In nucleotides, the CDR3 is TGTGCCAGCAGTGACAGGAACAATGAGCAGTTCTTC.

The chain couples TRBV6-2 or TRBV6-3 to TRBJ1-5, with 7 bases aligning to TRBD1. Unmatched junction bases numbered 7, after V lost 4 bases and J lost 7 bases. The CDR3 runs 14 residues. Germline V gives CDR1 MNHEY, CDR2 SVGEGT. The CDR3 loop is CASSSTGEMQPQHF. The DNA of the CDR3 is TGTGCCAGCAGTTCCACAGGGGAGATGCAGCCCCAGCATTTT.

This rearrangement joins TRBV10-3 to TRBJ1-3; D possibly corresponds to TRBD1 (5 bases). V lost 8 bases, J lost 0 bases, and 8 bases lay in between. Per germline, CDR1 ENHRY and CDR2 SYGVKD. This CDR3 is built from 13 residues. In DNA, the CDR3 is TGTGCCATCGGGGGGTTCTCTGGAAACACCATATATTTT. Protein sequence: CAIGGFSGNTIYF.

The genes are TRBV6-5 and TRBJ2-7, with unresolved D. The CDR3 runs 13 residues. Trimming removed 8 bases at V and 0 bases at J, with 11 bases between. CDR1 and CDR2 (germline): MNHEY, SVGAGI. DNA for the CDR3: TGTGCCAGCTCTCAACCCGGCTCCTACGAGCAGTACTTC. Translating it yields CASSQPGSYEQYF.

In nucleotides, the CDR3 is TGTGCCAGTAGTATACTAGCGGGAGCCCCCGGTGAGCAGTTCTTC. This sequence encodes CASSILAGAPGEQFF. The gene calls are TRBV19 and TRBJ2-1, with TRBD2 identical over 10 bases. The V gene's germline CDR1 is LNHDA and CDR2 SQIVND (reference sequence). The junction had 7 bases not matched to a gene; V was cut back by 2 bases and J by 9 bases. The CDR3 totals 15 residues.

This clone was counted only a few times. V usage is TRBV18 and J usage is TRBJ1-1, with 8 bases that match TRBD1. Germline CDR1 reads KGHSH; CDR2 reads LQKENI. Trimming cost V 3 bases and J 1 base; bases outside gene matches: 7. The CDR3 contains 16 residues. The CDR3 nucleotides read TGTGCCAGCTCACCGACAGTGACAGGGGAGAACACTGAAGCTTTCTTT. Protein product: CASSPTVTGENTEAFF.

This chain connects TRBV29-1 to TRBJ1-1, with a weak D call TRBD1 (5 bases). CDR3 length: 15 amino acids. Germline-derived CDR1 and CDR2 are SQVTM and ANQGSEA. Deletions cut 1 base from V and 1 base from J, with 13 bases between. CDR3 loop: CSVEALGGENTEAFF. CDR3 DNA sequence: TGCAGCGTTGAAGCCTTGGGAGGGGAGAACACTGAAGCTTTCTTT. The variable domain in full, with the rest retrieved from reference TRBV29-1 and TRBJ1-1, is SAVISQKPSRDICQRGTSLTIQCQVDSQVTMMFWYRQQPGQSLTLIATANQGSEATYESGFVIDKFPISRPNLTFSTLTVSNMSPEDSSIYLCSVEALGGENTEAFFGQGTRLTVV.

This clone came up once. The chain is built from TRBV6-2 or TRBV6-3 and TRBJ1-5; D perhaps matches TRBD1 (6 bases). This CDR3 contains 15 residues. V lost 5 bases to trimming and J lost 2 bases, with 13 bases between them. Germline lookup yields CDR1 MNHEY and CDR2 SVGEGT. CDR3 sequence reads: CASSQLRGRNQPQHF. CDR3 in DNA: TGTGCCAGCAGTCAATTGCGGGGGCGCAATCAGCCCCAGCATTTT.

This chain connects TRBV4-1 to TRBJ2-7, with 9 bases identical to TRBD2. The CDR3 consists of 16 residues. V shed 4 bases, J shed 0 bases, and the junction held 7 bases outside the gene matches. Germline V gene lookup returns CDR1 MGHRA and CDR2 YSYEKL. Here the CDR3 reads CASSPLGGRASYEQYF. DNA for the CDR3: TGCGCCAGCAGCCCGTTGGGCGGGAGGGCCTCCTACGAGCAGTACTTC.

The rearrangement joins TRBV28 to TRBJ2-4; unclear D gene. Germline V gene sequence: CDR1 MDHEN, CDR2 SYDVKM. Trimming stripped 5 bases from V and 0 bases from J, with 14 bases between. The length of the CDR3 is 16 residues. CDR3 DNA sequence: TGTGCCAGCAGTCTCGTAAACTCTCTAGCCAAAAACATTCAGTACTTC. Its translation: CASSLVNSLAKNIQYF.

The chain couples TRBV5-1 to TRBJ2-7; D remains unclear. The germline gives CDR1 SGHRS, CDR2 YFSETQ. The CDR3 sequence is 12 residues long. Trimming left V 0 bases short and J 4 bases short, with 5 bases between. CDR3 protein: CASSLEAYEQYF. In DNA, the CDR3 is TGCGCCAGCAGCTTGGAAGCTTACGAGCAGTACTTC.

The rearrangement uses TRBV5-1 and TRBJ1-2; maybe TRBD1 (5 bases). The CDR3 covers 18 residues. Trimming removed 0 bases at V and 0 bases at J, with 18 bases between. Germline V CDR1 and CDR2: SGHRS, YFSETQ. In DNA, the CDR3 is TGCGCCAGCAGCTTGGGGATGGGGCTGCGGTATACTAACTATGGCTACACCTTC. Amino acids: CASSLGMGLRYTNYGYTF.

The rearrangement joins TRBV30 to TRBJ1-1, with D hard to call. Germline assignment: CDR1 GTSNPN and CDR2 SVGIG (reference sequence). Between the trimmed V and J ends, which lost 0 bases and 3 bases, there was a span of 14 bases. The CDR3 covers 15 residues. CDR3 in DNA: TGTGCCTGGAGTGTAGTGGGCTACCTGGACACTGAAGCTTTCTTT. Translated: CAWSVVGYLDTEAFF.

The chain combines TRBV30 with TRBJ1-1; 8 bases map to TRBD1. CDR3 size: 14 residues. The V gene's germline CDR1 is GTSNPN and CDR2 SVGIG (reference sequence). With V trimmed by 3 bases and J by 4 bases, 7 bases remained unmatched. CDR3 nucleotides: TGTGCCTGGAGCGGCCAGGGGGCGCCCACTGAAGCTTTCTTT. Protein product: CAWSGQGAPTEAFF.

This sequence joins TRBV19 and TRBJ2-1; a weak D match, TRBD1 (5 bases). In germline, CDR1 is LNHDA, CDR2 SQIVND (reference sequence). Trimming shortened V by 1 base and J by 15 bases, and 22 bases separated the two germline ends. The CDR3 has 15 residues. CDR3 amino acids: CASSIVQGSSQPLFF. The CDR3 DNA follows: TGTGCCAGTAGTATAGTCCAGGGCTCCTCACAACCTCTGTTCTTC.

CDR3 loop: CASSPGPRTTSSYNEQFF. CDR3 nucleotide sequence: TGTGCCAGCTCACCAGGGCCCCGGACCACAAGCTCCTACAATGAGCAGTTCTTC. The J gene is TRBJ2-1, the V gene TRBV18, with D unresolved. The CDR3 extends over 18 amino acids. Germline CDR1 reads KGHSH; CDR2 reads LQKENI. Deletions cut 2 bases from V and 0 bases from J, with 17 bases between.

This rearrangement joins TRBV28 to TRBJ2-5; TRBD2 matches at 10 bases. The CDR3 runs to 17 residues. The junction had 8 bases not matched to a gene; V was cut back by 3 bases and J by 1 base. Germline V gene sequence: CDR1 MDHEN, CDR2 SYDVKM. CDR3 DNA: TGTGCCAGCAGTTTGGCCGGGACTAGCGTGTTCCAAGAGACCCAGTACTTC. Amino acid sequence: CASSLAGTSVFQETQYF. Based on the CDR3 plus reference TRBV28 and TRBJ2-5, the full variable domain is DVKVTQSSRYLVKRTGEKVFLECVQDMDHENMFWYRQDPGLGLRLIYFSYDVKMKEKGDIPEGYSVSREKKERFSLILESASTNQTSMYLCASSLAGTSVFQETQYFGPGTRLLVL.

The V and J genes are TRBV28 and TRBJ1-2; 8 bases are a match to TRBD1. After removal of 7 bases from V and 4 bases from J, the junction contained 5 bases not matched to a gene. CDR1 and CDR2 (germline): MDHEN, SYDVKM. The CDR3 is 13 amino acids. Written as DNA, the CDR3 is TGTGCCAGCAACCAGGGGGCGACCTATGGCTACACCTTC. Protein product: CASNQGATYGYTF.

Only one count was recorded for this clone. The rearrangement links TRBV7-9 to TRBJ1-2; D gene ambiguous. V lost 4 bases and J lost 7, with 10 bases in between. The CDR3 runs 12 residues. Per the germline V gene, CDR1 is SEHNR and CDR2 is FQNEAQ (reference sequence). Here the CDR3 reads CASSSQEAGYTF. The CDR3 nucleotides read TGTGCCAGCAGCTCCCAGGAGGCTGGCTACACCTTC.

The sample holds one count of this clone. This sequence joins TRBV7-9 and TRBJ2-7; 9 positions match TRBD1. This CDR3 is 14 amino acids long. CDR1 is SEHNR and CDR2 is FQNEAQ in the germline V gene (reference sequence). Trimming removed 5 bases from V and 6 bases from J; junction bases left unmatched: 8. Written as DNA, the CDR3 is TGTGCCAGCAGCCTGGACAGGGGTTTCTCCGAGCAGTACTTC. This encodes CASSLDRGFSEQYF.

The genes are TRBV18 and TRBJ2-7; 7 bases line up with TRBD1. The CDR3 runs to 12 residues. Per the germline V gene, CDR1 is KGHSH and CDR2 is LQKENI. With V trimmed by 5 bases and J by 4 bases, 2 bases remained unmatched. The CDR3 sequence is CASSGQVYEQYF. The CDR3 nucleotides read TGTGCCAGCTCAGGACAGGTATACGAGCAGTACTTC.

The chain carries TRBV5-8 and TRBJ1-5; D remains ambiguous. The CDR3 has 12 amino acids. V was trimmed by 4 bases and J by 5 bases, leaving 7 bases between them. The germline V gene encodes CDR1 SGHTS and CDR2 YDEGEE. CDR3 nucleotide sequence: TGTGCCAGCAGCCGACAAGATCAGCCCCAGCATTTT. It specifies CASSRQDQPQHF.

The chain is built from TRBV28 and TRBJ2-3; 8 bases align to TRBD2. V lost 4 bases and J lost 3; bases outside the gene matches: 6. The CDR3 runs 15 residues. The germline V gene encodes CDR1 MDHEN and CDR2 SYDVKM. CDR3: CASSSQRESTDTQYF. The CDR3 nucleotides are TGTGCCAGCAGTTCTCAGCGGGAGTCAACAGATACGCAGTATTTT.

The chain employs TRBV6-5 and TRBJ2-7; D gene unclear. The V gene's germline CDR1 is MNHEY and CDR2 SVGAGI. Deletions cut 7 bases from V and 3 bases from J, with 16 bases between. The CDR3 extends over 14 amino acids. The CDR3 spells CASTPRPQSYEQYF. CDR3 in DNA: TGTGCCAGCACCCCCCGGCCTCAGAGCTACGAGCAGTACTTC.